Listed below are T cell receptor beta chains from one sample, sequenced in a study of CD8 T cells in Susac syndrome. TCRdb re-called the immunoSEQ multiplex PCR reads through MiXCR, storing one row per CDR3 protein. There are roughly 80,000 distinct CDR3 sequences in the sample; roughly 94% occur only once, and 0.52% lies in the top ten. Sequenced: CD8+ T cells from PBMCs. These receptors originate from a human donor with Susac syndrome. The CDR3 runs from the conserved cysteine through the conserved F or W. A D gene is named only where the DNA matches it firmly. Not all rows give a size; the values are once, few, many and, for expanded clones, a class.

j_call,clone_size,d_call,v_call,cdr3_nt,cdr3_aa
TRBJ2-3,.,.,TRBV28,TGTGCCAGCACCTGGAACAGATACACCGCTAGCACAGATACGCAGTATTTT,CASTWNRYTASTDTQYF
TRBJ1-2,.,.,TRBV27,TGTGCCAGCAGCACCGCAGGGTTTAACTATGGCTACACCTTC,CASSTAGFNYGYTF
TRBJ2-2,.,.,TRBV28,TGTGCCAGCAGTTTCCGAGCGAACACCGGGGAGCTGTTTTTT,CASSFRANTGELFF
TRBJ1-2,.,.,TRBV4-2,TGTGCCAGCAGCCAAGCGGGAGACAGGAGCTATGGCTACACCTTC,CASSQAGDRSYGYTF
TRBJ2-7,.,TRBD1,TRBV12-3/TRBV12-4,TGTGCCAGCAGTTTAGGGACAGGGGGCGACGAGCAGTACTTC,CASSLGTGGDEQYF
TRBJ2-7,.,TRBD1,TRBV14,TGTGCCAGCAGCCAGTGGGACAGCTCCTACGAGCAGTACTTC,CASSQWDSSYEQYF
TRBJ1-1,.,.,TRBV28,TGTGCCAGCAGTTTAAGGGACCTTGGGATCACTGAAGCTTTCTTT,CASSLRDLGITEAFF
TRBJ2-7,.,.,TRBV27,TGTGCCAGCAGGGCTTCAGGGTCATTGCACTCCTACGAGCAGTACTTC,CASRASGSLHSYEQYF
TRBJ2-2,.,.,TRBV7-9,TGTGCCAGCAATTTAGGAGGGAACACCGGGGAGCTGTTTTTT,CASNLGGNTGELFF
TRBJ1-5,.,.,TRBV19,TGTGCCAGTAGTATAGCCCCCGTACAGGGATTAGGACAGCCCCAGCATTTT,CASSIAPVQGLGQPQHF
TRBJ2-3,.,.,TRBV4-2,TGTGCCAGCAGTTCAGATACGCAGTATTTT,CASSSDTQYF
TRBJ2-3,.,.,TRBV27,TGTGCCAGCAGTTTGGGGCTAGTGCGCACAGATACGCAGTATTTT,CASSLGLVRTDTQYF
TRBJ2-5,once,.,TRBV27,TGTGCCAGCAGTTTATCGGGGGGCTTGGTAGAGACCCAGTACTTC,CASSLSGGLVETQYF
TRBJ2-3,.,TRBD1,TRBV5-1,TGCGCCAGCAGCGGGGGACAGAGCACAGATACGCAGTATTTT,CASSGGQSTDTQYF
TRBJ2-3,.,TRBD2,TRBV20-1,TGCAGTGCAACAGGGACTAGCGGCGGCACAGATACGCAGTATTTT,CSATGTSGGTDTQYF
TRBJ1-2,.,TRBD1,TRBV5-1,TGCGCCAGCAGCACCCGGGACAGGGATGGCTATGGCTACACCTTC,CASSTRDRDGYGYTF
TRBJ1-1,.,.,TRBV7-9,TGTGCCAGCGGCCCCTCTCTGGTCGGGTGGAACACTGAAGCTTTCTTT,CASGPSLVGWNTEAFF
TRBJ1-3,.,.,TRBV7-9,TGTGCCAGCAGCTACCCGGCAGGAGGGAAGAACACCATATATTTT,CASSYPAGGKNTIYF
TRBJ1-1,few,TRBD1,TRBV20-1,TGCAGTGCTGGCAGGGGGGGAACTGAAGCTTTCTTT,CSAGRGGTEAFF
TRBJ1-1,.,.,TRBV9,TGTGCCAGCAGCCCGGGACACAAGAACACTGAAGCTTTCTTT,CASSPGHKNTEAFF
TRBJ2-5,.,TRBD1,TRBV7-8,TGTGCCAGCAGAGCCGGGACAGGGGAAGAGACCCAGTACTTC,CASRAGTGEETQYF
TRBJ1-2,.,TRBD1,TRBV27,TGTGCCAGCAGTTTATTAGGGGGCGATGGCTACACCTTC,CASSLLGGDGYTF
TRBJ2-4,.,.,TRBV7-9,TGTGCCAGCAGCCTAAGCCACTCCCGGGAAAACATTCAGTACTTC,CASSLSHSRENIQYF
TRBJ2-7,.,TRBD2,TRBV7-6,TGTGCCAGCAGCTCTAGCGGGGGGCTGCCCTACGAGCAGTACTTC,CASSSSGGLPYEQYF
TRBJ2-7,.,TRBD1,TRBV5-1,TGCGCCAGCAGCTTGGACAGGGGCAACGAGCAGTACTTC,CASSLDRGNEQYF
TRBJ1-4,.,TRBD1,TRBV5-1,TGCGCCAGCAGCCCCGGACAGGCTTCGGGTGAAAAACTGTTTTTT,CASSPGQASGEKLFF
TRBJ2-7,.,TRBD1,TRBV7-9,TGTGCCAGCAGCTTTGTACAGGGGCAACCCTACGAGCAGTACTTC,CASSFVQGQPYEQYF
TRBJ2-1,.,.,TRBV7-2,TGTGCCAGCAGCTTAGGAGGGGGGGCGAGTGAGCAGTTCTTC,CASSLGGGASEQFF
TRBJ1-1,.,.,TRBV2,TGTGCCAGCAGTGAAATCAGGACGAACACTGAAGCTTTCTTT,CASSEIRTNTEAFF
TRBJ2-1,.,.,TRBV12-3/TRBV12-4,TGTGCCAGCAGTTTTCGCAGGGTCGATGAGCAGTTCTTC,CASSFRRVDEQFF
TRBJ2-1,.,.,TRBV13,TGTGCCAGCAGTTTGCCCGGAGGTTCCAATGAGCAGTTCTTC,CASSLPGGSNEQFF
TRBJ2-3,.,TRBD2,TRBV9,TGTGCCAGCAGCCCAGGGGGACTAGCCCCCACAGATACGCAGTATTTT,CASSPGGLAPTDTQYF
TRBJ1-6,.,.,TRBV19,TGTGCCAGTAGTCCGTCGACTAATTCACCCCTCCACTTT,CASSPSTNSPLHF
TRBJ2-7,.,.,TRBV4-1,TGCGCCAGCAGCCCCGCAGCCTCCTACGAGCAGTACTTC,CASSPAASYEQYF
TRBJ2-3,.,.,TRBV24-1,TGTGCCACCAGTGCCCTGGACAGCGGCGACGCCACAGATACGCAGTATTTT,CATSALDSGDATDTQYF
TRBJ1-1,.,.,TRBV9,TGTGCCAGCAGCGTAGGCAGGGAAGGCGACACTGAAGCTTTCTTT,CASSVGREGDTEAFF
TRBJ2-3,.,TRBD2,TRBV6-5,TGTGCCAGCAGTTACACTAGCGGGGGGGAGGCCTACACAGATACGCAGTATTTT,CASSYTSGGEAYTDTQYF
TRBJ2-4,once,TRBD2,TRBV9,TGTGCCAGCAGCCTGGGGGGGATGGCCAAAAACATTCAGTACTTC,CASSLGGMAKNIQYF
TRBJ2-3,.,TRBD2,TRBV6-2/TRBV6-3,TGTGCCAGCAGTTATGGCGGGGGGGCCAAAGATACGCAGTATTTT,CASSYGGGAKDTQYF
TRBJ1-1,once,.,TRBV18,TGTGCCAGCTCAAAGGACGGGAAAAACACTGAAGCTTTCTTT,CASSKDGKNTEAFF